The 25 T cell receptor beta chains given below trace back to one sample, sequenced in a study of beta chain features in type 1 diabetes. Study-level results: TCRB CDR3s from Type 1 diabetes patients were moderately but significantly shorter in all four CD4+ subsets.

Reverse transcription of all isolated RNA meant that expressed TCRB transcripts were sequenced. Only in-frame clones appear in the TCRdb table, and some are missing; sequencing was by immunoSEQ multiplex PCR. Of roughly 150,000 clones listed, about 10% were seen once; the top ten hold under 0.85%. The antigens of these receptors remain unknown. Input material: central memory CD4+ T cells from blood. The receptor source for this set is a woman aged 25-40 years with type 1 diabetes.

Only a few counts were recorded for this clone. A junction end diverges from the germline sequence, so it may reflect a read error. This chain's CDR3 is CASTRSRNAGELFF. CDR3 bases: TGTGCCAGTACAAGATCGAGGAACGCCGGGGAGCTGTTTTTT. The chain carries TRBV19 and TRBJ2-2; D is unresolved. Looked up from germline, CDR1 is LNHDA and CDR2 is SQIVND (reference sequence). The CDR3 totals 14 residues.

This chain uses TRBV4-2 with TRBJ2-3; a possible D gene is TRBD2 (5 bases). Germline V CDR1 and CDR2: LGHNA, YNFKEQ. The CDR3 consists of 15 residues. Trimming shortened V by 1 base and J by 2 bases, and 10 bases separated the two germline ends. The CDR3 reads CASSQGGRYTDTQYF. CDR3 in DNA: TGTGCCAGCAGCCAAGGAGGGCGGTACACAGATACGCAGTATTTT.

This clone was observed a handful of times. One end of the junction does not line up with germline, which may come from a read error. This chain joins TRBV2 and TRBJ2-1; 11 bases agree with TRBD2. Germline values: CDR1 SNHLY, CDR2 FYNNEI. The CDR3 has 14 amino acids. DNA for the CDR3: TGTGCCAGCAATGAACTAGCGGGAGTTATGGAGCAGTTCTTC. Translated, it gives CASNELAGVMEQFF.

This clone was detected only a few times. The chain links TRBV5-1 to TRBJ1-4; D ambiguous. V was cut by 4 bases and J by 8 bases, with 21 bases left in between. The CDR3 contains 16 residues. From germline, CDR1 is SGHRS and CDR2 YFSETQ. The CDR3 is CASSRAAGLSLEKLFF. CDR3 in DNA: TGCGCCAGCAGCAGGGCTGCGGGCCTCTCTTTGGAAAAACTGTTTTTT.

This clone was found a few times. The CDR3 bases are TGTGCCAGCAGTGAAATCACGGCAGGAAATGGCTACACCTTC. Protein sequence: CASSEITAGNGYTF. The V gene is TRBV6-1, the J gene TRBJ1-2; D is ambiguous. Trimming pared 2 bases from V and 6 bases from J, leaving 13 bases between. The CDR3 spans 14 residues. Germline values: CDR1 MNHNS, CDR2 SASEGT.

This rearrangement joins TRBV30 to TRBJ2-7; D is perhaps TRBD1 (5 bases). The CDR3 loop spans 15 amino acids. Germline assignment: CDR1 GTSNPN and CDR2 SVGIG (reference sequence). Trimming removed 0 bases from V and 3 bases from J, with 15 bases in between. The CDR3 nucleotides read TGTGCCTGGAGTGTACCTTGGCAGGGTAGCTACGAGCAGTACTTC. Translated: CAWSVPWQGSYEQYF.

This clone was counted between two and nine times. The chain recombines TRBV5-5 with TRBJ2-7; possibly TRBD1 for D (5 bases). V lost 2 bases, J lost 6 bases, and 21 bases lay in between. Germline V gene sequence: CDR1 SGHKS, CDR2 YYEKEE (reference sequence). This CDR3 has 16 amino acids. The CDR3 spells CASSFRPQGGLVEQYF. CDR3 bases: TGTGCCAGCAGCTTTCGTCCGCAGGGCGGTTTGGTCGAGCAGTACTTC.

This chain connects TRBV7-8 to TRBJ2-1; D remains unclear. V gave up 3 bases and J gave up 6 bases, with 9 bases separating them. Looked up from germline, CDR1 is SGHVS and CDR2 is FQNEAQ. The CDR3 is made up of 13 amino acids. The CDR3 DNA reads TGTGCCAGCAGCTTCGGTAATGTCAATGAGCAGTTCTTC. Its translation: CASSFGNVNEQFF.

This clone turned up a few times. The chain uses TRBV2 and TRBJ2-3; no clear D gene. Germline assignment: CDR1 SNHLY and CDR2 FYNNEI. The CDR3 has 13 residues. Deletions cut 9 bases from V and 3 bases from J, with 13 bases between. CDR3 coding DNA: TGTGCCAGTTGTTTGGAGAGAACAGATACGCAGTATTTT. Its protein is CASCLERTDTQYF.

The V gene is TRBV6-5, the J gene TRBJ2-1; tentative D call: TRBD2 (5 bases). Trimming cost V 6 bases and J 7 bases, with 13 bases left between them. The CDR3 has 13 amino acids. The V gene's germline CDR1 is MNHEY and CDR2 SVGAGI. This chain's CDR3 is CASSRTLRNEQFF. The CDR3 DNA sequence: TGTGCCAGCAGCAGGACTTTGAGGAATGAGCAGTTCTTC.

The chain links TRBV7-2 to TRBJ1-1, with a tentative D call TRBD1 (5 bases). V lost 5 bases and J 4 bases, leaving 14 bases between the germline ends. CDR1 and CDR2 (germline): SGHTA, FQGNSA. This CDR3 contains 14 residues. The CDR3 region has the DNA TGTGCCAGCAGCCCCTGGGGGGAATTCACTGAAGCTTTCTTT. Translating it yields CASSPWGEFTEAFF.

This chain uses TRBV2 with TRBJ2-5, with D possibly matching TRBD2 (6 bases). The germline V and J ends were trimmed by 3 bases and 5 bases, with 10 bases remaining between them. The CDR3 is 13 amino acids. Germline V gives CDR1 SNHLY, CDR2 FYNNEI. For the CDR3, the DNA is TGTGCCAGCAGTGATCTGGCGGGGGAGACCCAGTACTTC. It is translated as CASSDLAGETQYF.

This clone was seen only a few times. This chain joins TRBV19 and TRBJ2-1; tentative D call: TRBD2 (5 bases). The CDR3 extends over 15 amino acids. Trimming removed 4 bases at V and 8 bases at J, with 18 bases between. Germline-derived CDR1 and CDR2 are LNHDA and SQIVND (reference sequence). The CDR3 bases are TGTGCCAGTAGTACCCGACACTCTTCGGGGTATGAGCAGTTCTTC. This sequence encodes CASSTRHSSGYEQFF.

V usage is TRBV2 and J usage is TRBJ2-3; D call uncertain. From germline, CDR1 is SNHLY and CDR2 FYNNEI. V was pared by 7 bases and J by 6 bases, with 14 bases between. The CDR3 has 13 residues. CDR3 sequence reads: CASNIAQLDTQYF. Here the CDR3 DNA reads TGTGCCAGCAACATAGCCCAGTTGGATACGCAGTATTTT.

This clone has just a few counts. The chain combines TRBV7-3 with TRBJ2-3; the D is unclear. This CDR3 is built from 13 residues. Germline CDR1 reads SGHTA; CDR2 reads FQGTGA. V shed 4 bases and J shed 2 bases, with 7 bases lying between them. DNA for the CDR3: TGTGCCAGCAGCTCCTACTTCACAGATACGCAGTATTTT. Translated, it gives CASSSYFTDTQYF.

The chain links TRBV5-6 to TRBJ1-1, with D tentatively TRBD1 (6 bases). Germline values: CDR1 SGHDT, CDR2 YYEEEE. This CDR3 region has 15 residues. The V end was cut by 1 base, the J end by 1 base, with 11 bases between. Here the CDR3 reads CASSLTGWGNTEAFF. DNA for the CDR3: TGTGCCAGCAGCTTGACAGGGTGGGGGAACACTGAAGCTTTCTTT. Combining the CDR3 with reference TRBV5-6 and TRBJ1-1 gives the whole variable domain DAGVTQSPTHLIKTRGQQVTLRCSPKSGHDTVSWYQQALGQGPQFIFQYYEEEERQRGNFPDRFSGHQFPNYSSELNVNALLLGDSALYLCASSLTGWGNTEAFFGQGTRLTVV.

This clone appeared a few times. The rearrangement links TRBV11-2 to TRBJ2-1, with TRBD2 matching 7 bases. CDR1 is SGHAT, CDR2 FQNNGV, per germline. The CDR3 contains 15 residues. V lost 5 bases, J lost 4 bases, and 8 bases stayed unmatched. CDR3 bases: TGTGCCAGCAGCCTTAGCGGGTTGGGGTACAATGAGCAGTTCTTC. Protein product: CASSLSGLGYNEQFF.

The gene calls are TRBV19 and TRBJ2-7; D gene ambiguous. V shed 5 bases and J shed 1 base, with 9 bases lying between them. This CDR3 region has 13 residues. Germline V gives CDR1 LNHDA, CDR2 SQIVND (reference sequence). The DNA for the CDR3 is TGTGCCAGTAGTCGTGACATATCCTACGAGCAGTACTTC. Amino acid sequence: CASSRDISYEQYF. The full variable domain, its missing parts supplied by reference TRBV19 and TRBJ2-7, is DGGITQSPKYLFRKEGQNVTLSCEQNLNHDAMYWYRQDPGQGLRLIYYSQIVNDFQKGDIAEGYSVSREKKESFPLTVTSAQKNPTAFYLCASSRDISYEQYFGPGTRLTVT.

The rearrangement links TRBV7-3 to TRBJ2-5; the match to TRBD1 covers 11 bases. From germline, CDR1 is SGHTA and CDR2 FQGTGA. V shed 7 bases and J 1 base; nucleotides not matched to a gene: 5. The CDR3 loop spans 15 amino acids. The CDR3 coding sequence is TGTGCCAGCAACCTCGGGACAGGGGGCCAAGAGACCCAGTACTTC. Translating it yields CASNLGTGGQETQYF.

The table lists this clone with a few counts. The CDR3 nucleotides read TGTGCCAGCAGCCCGGGACAGGGAATCTACAATGAGCAGTTCTTC. Its translation: CASSPGQGIYNEQFF. The chain has TRBV7-9 and TRBJ2-1, with TRBD1 identical over 9 bases. With V trimmed by 5 bases and J by 3 bases, 5 bases remained unmatched. The length of the CDR3 is 15 residues. CDR1 is SEHNR and CDR2 is FQNEAQ in the germline V gene (reference sequence).

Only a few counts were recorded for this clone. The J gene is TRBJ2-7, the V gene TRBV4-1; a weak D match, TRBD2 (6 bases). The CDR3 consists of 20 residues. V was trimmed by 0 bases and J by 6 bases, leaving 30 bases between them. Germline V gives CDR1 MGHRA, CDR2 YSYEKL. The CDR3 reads CASSQEGFLVARQRAREQYF. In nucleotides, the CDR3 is TGCGCCAGCAGCCAAGAAGGGTTTTTGGTAGCGAGGCAGCGGGCGCGCGAGCAGTACTTC.

The CDR3, as DNA: TGTGCCAGCAGTCGGGACAGAGCGTATGGCTACACCTTC. Its protein is CASSRDRAYGYTF. This sequence joins TRBV5-6 and TRBJ1-2, with 7 bases aligning to TRBD1. The germline V gene encodes CDR1 SGHDT and CDR2 YYEEEE. This CDR3 has 13 residues. The ends lost 5 bases at V and 5 bases at J; junction bases unmatched: 6.

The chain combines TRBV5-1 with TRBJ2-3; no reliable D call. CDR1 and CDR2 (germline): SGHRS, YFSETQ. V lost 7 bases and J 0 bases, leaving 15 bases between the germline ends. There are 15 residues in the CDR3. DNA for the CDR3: TGCGCCAGCGGCCGCCCCGAGACTAGCACAGATACGCAGTATTTT. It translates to CASGRPETSTDTQYF.

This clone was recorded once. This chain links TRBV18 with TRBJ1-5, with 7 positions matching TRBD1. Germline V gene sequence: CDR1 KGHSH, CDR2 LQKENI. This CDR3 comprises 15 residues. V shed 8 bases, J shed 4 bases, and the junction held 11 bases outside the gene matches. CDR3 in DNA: TGTGCCAGCACGGCAAAGGGACAGTTAAATCAGCCCCAGCATTTT. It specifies CASTAKGQLNQPQHF. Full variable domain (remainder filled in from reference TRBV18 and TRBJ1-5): NAGVMQNPRHLVRRRGQEARLRCSPMKGHSHVYWYRQLPEEGLKFMVYLQKENIIDESGMPKERFSAEFPKEGPSILRIQQVVRGDSAAYFCASTAKGQLNQPQHFGDGTRLSIL.

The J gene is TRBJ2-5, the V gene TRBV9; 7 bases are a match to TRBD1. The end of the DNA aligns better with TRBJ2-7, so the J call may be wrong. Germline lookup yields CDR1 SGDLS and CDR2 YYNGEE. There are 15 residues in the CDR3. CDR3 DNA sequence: TGTGCCAGCAGCGTGGGATTAGGGACAGTCCACGAGCAGTACTTC. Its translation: CASSVGLGTVHEQYF.